This T cell receptor (beta chain) was identified in a study of T-cell memory formation after mild COVID-19. From 5'RACE with constant-segment primers came TCR alpha and TCR beta cDNA libraries that carried sample barcodes and UMIs. TCRdb analysed the 5' RACE reads with MiXCR anew, one entry per CDR3 protein. The table lists about 400,000 distinct CDR3 sequences, roughly 15% of them singletons. The CDR3 sequence is 15 residues long. CDR1 and CDR2 from the germline V gene are SGHTA and FQGNSA. With 3 bases clipped from V and 5 bases from J, the junction kept 2 bases outside the gene matches. The rearrangement links TRBV7-2 to TRBJ2-2; 11 nucleotides align to TRBD1. This receptor was obtained from a man aged 18 to 35 who had mild COVID-19 (a few samples of this study predate the infection). Cell type and time point are not known. The sequenced sample was PBMCs or a T cell subset sorted from them (not recorded which). CDR3 protein: CASSFGQGATGELFF. The CDR3 DNA reads TGTGCCAGCAGCTTTGGACAGGGGGCTACCGGGGAGCTGTTTTTT. The complete variable domain, with remaining parts taken from reference TRBV7-2 and TRBJ2-2, reads GAGVSQSPSNKVTEKGKDVELRCDPISGHTALYWYRQSLGQGLEFLIYFQGNSAPDKSGLPSDRFSAERTGGSVSTLTIQRTQQEDSAVYLCASSFGQGATGELFFGEGSRLTVL.